This entry features one TCR beta chain sequence. DNA at roughly 0.2 ug, 25,000 to 30,000 T cell genomes, went into sorted-subset replicate PCRs. Original methodology: As immunoSEQ supplied junction-only sequences (without quality scores), filtering differed. Sequenced by immunoSEQ multiplex PCR; TCRdb stores in-frame clones only, minus some. V, J and clone size are taken as reported in that table, and D and trimming were inferred from the DNA itself. The sample carries 2,100,000 or so clones, approximately 94% recorded once. The entry originates in a study of shared clonotypes between healthy human individuals. The length of the CDR3 is 12 residues. CDR1 is MGHDK and CDR2 is SYGVNS in the germline V gene. The ends were cut back, 6 bases at V and 2 bases at J, with 8 bases in the middle. Division of CD4+ cells produced a CD45RA+ naive subset and a CD45RA-negative memory subset.

The rearrangement joins TRBV25-1 to TRBJ2-7, with no clear D. The receptor comes from a man between 18 and 35 years old in good health. The sequencing input was naive CD4+ T cells sorted from blood. Subset of the sample: CD45RA+ positively selected. CDR3 sequence reads: CASSRFPYEQYF. The DNA of the CDR3 is TGTGCCAGCAGCCGCTTCCCCTACGAGCAGTACTTC.